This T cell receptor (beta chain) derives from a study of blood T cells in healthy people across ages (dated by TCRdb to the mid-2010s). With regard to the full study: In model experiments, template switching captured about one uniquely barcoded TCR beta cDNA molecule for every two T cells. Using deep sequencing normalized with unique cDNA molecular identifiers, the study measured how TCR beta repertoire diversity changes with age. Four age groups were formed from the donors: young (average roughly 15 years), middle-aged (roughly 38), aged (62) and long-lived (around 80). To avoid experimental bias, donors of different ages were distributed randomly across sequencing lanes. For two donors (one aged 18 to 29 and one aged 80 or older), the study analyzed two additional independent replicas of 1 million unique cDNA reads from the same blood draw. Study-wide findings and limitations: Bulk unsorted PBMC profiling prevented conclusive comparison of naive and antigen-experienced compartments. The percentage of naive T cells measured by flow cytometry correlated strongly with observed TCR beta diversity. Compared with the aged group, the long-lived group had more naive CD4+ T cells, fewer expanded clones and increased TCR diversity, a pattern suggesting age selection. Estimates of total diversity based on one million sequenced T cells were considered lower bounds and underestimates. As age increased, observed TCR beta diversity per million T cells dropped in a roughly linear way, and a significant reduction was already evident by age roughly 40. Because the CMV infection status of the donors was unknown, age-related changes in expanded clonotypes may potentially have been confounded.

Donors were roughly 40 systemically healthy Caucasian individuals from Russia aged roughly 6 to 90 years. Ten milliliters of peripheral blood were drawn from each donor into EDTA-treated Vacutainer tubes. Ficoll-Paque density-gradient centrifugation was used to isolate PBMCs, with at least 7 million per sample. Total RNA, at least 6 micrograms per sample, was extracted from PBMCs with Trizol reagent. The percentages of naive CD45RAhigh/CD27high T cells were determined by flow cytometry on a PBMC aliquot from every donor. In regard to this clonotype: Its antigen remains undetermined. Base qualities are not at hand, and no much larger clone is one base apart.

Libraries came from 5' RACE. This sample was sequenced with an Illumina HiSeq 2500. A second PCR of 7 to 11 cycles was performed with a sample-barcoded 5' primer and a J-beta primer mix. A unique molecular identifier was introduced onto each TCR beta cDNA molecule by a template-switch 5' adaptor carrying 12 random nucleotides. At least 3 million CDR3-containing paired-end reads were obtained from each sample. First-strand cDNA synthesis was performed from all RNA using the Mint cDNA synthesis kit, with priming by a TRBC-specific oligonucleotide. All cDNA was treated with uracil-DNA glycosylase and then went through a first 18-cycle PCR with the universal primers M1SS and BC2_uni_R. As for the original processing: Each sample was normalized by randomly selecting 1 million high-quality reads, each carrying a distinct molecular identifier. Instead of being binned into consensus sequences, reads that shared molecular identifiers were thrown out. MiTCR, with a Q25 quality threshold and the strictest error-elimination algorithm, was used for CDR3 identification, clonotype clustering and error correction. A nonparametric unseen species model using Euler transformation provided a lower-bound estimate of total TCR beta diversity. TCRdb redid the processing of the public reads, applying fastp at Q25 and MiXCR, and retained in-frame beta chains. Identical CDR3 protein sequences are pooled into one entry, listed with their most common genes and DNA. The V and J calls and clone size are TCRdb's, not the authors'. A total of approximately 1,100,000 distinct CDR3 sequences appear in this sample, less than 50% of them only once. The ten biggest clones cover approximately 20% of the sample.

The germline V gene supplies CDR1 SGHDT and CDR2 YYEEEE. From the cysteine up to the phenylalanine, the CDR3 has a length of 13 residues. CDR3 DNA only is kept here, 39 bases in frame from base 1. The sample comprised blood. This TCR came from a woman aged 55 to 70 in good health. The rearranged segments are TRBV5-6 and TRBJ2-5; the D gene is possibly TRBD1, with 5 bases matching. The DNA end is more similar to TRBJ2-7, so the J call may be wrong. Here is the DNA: TGTGCCAGCAGCTGGGGCCCTCCGGGCGAGCAGTACTTC. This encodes CASSWGPPGEQYF.